What follows are 4 T cell receptor beta chains derived from one specimen sequenced in a study of CD8 T cell repertoires and HIV-1 epitope variants (TCRdb year 2020). The antigens of these receptors remain unknown. Library creation used the immunoSEQ multiplex PCR assay. In TCRdb, the immuneACCESS table is reduced to in-frame sequences with V and J assigned. These tables do not hold every clone; where another copy was compared, an unresolved V gene accounts for under half, and the others remain unexplained. This sample has fewer than 6,000 clones in its table, and about three fifths of those were observed once. Approximately 50% of the sample is held by the ten biggest clonotypes. The sequencing input was cultured CD8+ T cells derived from PBMCs. The receptors derive from a male donor with HIV.

Regarding this clone: Germline and junction disagree at one end, which may indicate a read error. CDR3 sequence (DNA): TGTGCTAGCAGCTTAGATAGGACAGGGTTACCTCTCTTC. It specifies CASSLDRTGLPLF. The gene calls are TRBV7-7 and TRBJ2-1, with 8 positions matching TRBD1. This CDR3 region has 13 residues. The V gene's germline CDR1 is SSHAT and CDR2 FNYEAQ (reference sequence).

The chain uses TRBV7-9 and TRBJ2-5; D ambiguous. Germline V gene sequence: CDR1 SEHNR, CDR2 FQNEAQ (reference sequence). There are 10 residues in the CDR3. V dropped 11 bases and J dropped 5 bases, with 9 bases sitting between them. Here the CDR3 reads CALAVETQYF. CDR3 nucleotides: TGTGCCCTCGCGGTGGAGACCCAGTACTTC.

This chain connects TRBV7-8 to TRBJ2-2; a weak D match, TRBD2 (7 bases). The CDR3 is 16 residues long. Per the germline V gene, CDR1 is SGHVS and CDR2 is FQNEAQ. V was shortened by 5 bases and J by 4 bases, with 17 bases between the two germline ends. CDR3 amino acids: CASSQRGGHLTGELFF. CDR3 DNA: TGTGCCAGCAGCCAGAGGGGGGGGCACCTCACCGGGGAGCTGTTTTTT.

This clone has only one observation. V and J are TRBV27 and TRBJ1-1; D remains ambiguous. Looked up from germline, CDR1 is MNHEY and CDR2 is SMNVEV (reference sequence). Trimming left V 11 bases short and J 4 bases short, with 17 bases between. This CDR3 has 13 residues. The CDR3 DNA is TGTGCCTCCGGTATGGGCGTAGGCACTGAAGCTTTCTTT. Translating gives CASGMGVGTEAFF.